Sequencing of this T cell receptor (beta chain) was carried out in a study of T cell repertoires in cytomegalovirus infection (dated by TCRdb to the late 2010s). About the full investigation: Because public TCR beta signatures pointed to carriage of CMV infection together with the matching HLA type, the HLA type of each donor mattered for the analysis.

This clonotype was counted a few times. Its antigen specificity is not known. Base qualities were left out, and no much larger clone turns up one base away. Overall study outcomes, separate from this receptor: Cumulative frequency of public TCR beta family members discriminated carriers of CMV infection plus the relevant HLA type in this cohort and an independent approximately 400-donor cohort. In the ex vivo response, HLA-C-restricted CMV-specific TCR beta clonotypes were dominant, and in two of eight donors the single most frequent clonotype came from this HLA-C-restricted group.

Sequencing instrument: Illumina HiSeq 1500. TCRdb reprocessed the public reads (quality trimming at Q25 with fastp, clone calling with MiXCR) and kept in-frame beta chains. For every CDR3 protein sequence, its rows merge into one entry that carries the most common genes and DNA. In all, the sample holds about 360,000 distinct CDR3 sequences, and 15% to 20% of those were seen once. Approximately 8% of the sample goes to the ten largest clones. CDR1 and CDR2, per the germline V gene, are SGHDT and YYEEEE. The CDR3 runs 15 residues from the cysteine to the phenylalanine. Kept here is only the CDR3 DNA, which spans 45 bases and is read in frame from base 1. V and J lose 5 bases and 3 bases, and a span of 15 bases separates them.

The rearrangement joined TRBV5-6 to TRBJ2-1; 5 matching bases give a weak D call of TRBD2. The specimen was PBMCs. The sequence came from a human donor in good health (CMV status not recorded). Some clones in this sample may be carry-over from other donors' samples. The CDR3 reads as follows: CASSRGAQSYNEQFF. The DNA reads as follows: TGTGCCAGCAGTCGGGGAGCTCAAAGCTACAATGAGCAGTTCTTC.